Sequencing of this TCR beta chain was carried out in a study of cytomegalovirus exposure and HLA in healthy donors. This clone was recorded a few times. Antigen specificity is unknown. PCR used 60 Vbeta primers and 13 Jbeta primers. Clones were read by immunoSEQ multiplex PCR, and TCRdb kept only the in-frame ones, dropping some. The table has about 50,000 clones, more than 65% seen once. Study-wide results and caveats: In a later analysis, approximately 15,000 TCR beta sequences were associated with HLA alleles at 0.05 false discovery rate. A later analysis appeared to link common viral pathogens to several of the most significant clusters.

Germline values: CDR1 SGHVS, CDR2 FNYEAQ. The CDR3 extends over 15 amino acids. V lost 3 bases and J lost 4, with 14 bases in between. V usage is TRBV7-6 and J usage is TRBJ2-3; D may be TRBD2 (6 bases). The sequence came from a woman aged 50 to 65 in good health and CMV-seronegative. Sequenced material: PBMCs. This CDR3 is CASSLGGFGADTQYF. For the CDR3, the DNA is TGTGCCAGCAGCTTGGGGGGTTTCGGGGCAGATACGCAGTATTTT.